This T cell receptor (beta chain) appears in the sequencing data of a study of T cell responses to AZD1222 COVID-19 vaccine. V lost 6 bases and J 7 bases, leaving 16 bases between the germline ends. The CDR3 has 15 amino acids. Germline V gene sequence: CDR1 MNHEY, CDR2 SMNVEV (reference sequence). Assay used: immunoSEQ multiplex PCR; TCRdb lists only in-frame clones, some missing. The sample includes over 110,000 clones, roughly 91% seen only once; the top ten take around 5.1%. The TCR was taken from an adult in good health. Sequenced material: peripheral blood, taken on day 0 of AZD1222 vaccination. The gene calls are TRBV27 and TRBJ1-6, with D possibly being TRBD1 (6 bases). The CDR3 loop reads CASSRRGLRNSPLHF. The CDR3 nucleotides are TGTGCCAGCAGCCGGCGGGGGCTGCGGAATTCACCCCTCCACTTT.